The next 27 T cell receptor beta chains were all read from a single sample in a study of hypomethylating agent response in myelodysplastic syndrome. TCRdb's copy holds only in-frame clones and misses some; the assay was immunoSEQ multiplex PCR. The table has thousands of clones, roughly 84% seen once. The material sequenced was bone marrow, taken before or after starting hypomethylating agent treatment for myelodysplastic syndrome (not recorded which). The receptor set was obtained from a human donor with myelodysplastic syndrome.

This clone came up a few times. This chain uses TRBV5-1 with TRBJ1-5, with no clear D. The CDR3 is 15 residues long. Germline CDR1 reads SGHRS; CDR2 reads YFSETQ. Trimming took off 0 bases at V and 3 bases at J, with 10 bases between the two ends. CDR3 in DNA: TGCGCCAGCAGCTTGGACGGGCCCGACAATCAGCCCCAGCATTTT. Protein: CASSLDGPDNQPQHF.

This chain uses TRBV4-2 with TRBJ2-5, with 10 bases aligning to TRBD2. The V and J ends lost 0 bases and 4 bases, in that order; junction bases with no gene match: 5. CDR3 length: 16 residues. In germline, CDR1 is LGHNA, CDR2 YNFKEQ. The CDR3 sequence: CASSQDTSGNGETQYF. The CDR3 nucleotides are TGTGCCAGCAGCCAAGACACTAGCGGGAATGGAGAGACCCAGTACTTC.

The V and J genes are TRBV18 and TRBJ1-1; D remains unclear. Trimming left V 3 bases short and J 1 base short, with 0 bases between. There are 11 residues in the CDR3. Germline V lookup: CDR1 KGHSH, CDR2 LQKENI. The CDR3: CASSPNTEAFF. CDR3 nucleotides: TGTGCCAGCTCACCGAACACTGAAGCTTTCTTT.

The chain couples TRBV7-2 to TRBJ2-6; TRBD1 matches at 7 bases. There are 15 residues in the CDR3. Germline CDR1 is SGHTA and CDR2 is FQGNSA. V lost 6 bases, J lost 3 bases, and 5 bases stayed unmatched. CDR3 loop: CASSPQGVGANVLTF. CDR3 in DNA: TGTGCCAGCAGTCCGCAGGGGGTTGGGGCCAACGTCCTGACTTTC.

This rearrangement joins TRBV6-5 to TRBJ2-1, with a weak D call TRBD2 (5 bases). Germline V gene lookup returns CDR1 MNHEY and CDR2 SVGAGI. Between the trimmed V and J ends, which lost 6 bases and 4 bases, there was a span of 10 bases. The CDR3 loop spans 13 amino acids. The CDR3 DNA reads TGTGCCAGCAGCCTCGGGGTTTACAATGAGCAGTTCTTC. Translation: CASSLGVYNEQFF.

V gene TRBV6-1 combines with J gene TRBJ1-1; TRBD1 aligns across 7 bases. CDR3 length: 18 residues. The germline gives CDR1 MNHNS, CDR2 SASEGT. With 0 bases clipped from V and 0 bases from J, the junction kept 10 bases outside the gene matches. The CDR3 region has the DNA TGTGCCAGCAGTGAAGCGCTTCCGGGACAGATTTTGAACACTGAAGCTTTCTTT. Its protein is CASSEALPGQILNTEAFF.

V and J are TRBV7-2 and TRBJ2-3; D possibly corresponds to TRBD2 (7 bases). V gave up 5 bases and J gave up 6 bases, with 18 bases separating them. CDR3 length: 15 amino acids. The germline V gene encodes CDR1 SGHTA and CDR2 FQGNSA. CDR3 coding DNA: TGTGCCAGCAGCATGAGAAGTAGGGGGGGGGATACGCAGTATTTT. Translated, it gives CASSMRSRGGDTQYF.

This clone was seen a single time. The V call is TRBV28, the J call TRBJ1-2; D gene uncertain. The CDR3 consists of 13 residues. Germline lookup yields CDR1 MDHEN and CDR2 SYDVKM. V lost 2 bases and J 1 base, leaving 5 bases between the germline ends. The DNA of the CDR3 is TGTGCCAGCAGTTTAGAAAATAACTATGGCTACACCTTC. Residues: CASSLENNYGYTF.

The chain joins TRBV7-6 to TRBJ1-1; 7 positions agree with TRBD1. Per germline, CDR1 SGHVS and CDR2 FNYEAQ. V shed 6 bases and J 3 bases; nucleotides not matched to a gene: 7. This CDR3 contains 14 residues. The CDR3 coding sequence is TGTGCCAGCAGTTCACAGGGGATGGACACTGAAGCTTTCTTT. It yields the protein CASSSQGMDTEAFF.

The chain recombines TRBV21-1 with TRBJ2-7; the table calls TRBD2, which could not be checked here. TRBV21-1 is listed as a pseudogene. The length of the CDR3 is 15 residues. CDR3 residues: CASTPWGGVDHEQYF. DNA for the CDR3: TGTGCCAGCACCCCCTGGGGGGGTGTCGACCACGAGCAGTACTTC.

This rearrangement joins TRBV19 to TRBJ1-2, with unresolved D. Between the trimmed V and J ends, which lost 3 bases and 8 bases, there was a span of 10 bases. The CDR3 spans 12 residues. Germline V lookup: CDR1 LNHDA, CDR2 SQIVND (reference sequence). CDR3 residues: CASSISVYGYTF. CDR3 in DNA: TGTGCCAGTAGTATCTCCGTTTACGGCTACACCTTC.

This clone was found a few times. The chain links TRBV7-9 to TRBJ2-7; a possible D gene is TRBD1 (7 bases). The CDR3 extends over 14 amino acids. CDR1 is SEHNR and CDR2 is FQNEAQ in the germline V gene (reference sequence). V was trimmed by 5 bases and J by 2 bases, leaving 13 bases between them. The CDR3 loop reads CASSHPGGPYEQYF. The CDR3 DNA sequence: TGTGCCAGCAGCCACCCAGGGGGGCCCTACGAGCAGTACTTC.

This chain joins TRBV27 and TRBJ1-1; D unresolved. The CDR3 totals 11 residues. The germline gives CDR1 MNHEY, CDR2 SMNVEV (reference sequence). V shed 3 bases and J shed 5 bases, with 4 bases lying between them. CDR3: CASSFGTEAFF. The CDR3 DNA follows: TGTGCCAGCAGTTTCGGGACTGAAGCTTTCTTT.

J is TRBJ2-2 and V is TRBV11-3; 10 bases are a match to TRBD2. This CDR3 region has 16 residues. V was clipped by 5 bases and J by 1 base; unmatched bases: 4. Germline V gene data show CDR1 as SGHNT and CDR2 as YENEEA. The CDR3 DNA is TGTGCCAGCAGCCGAACTAGCGGGGTGAACACCGGGGAGCTGTTTTTT. Translating gives CASSRTSGVNTGELFF.

The genes are TRBV6-6 and TRBJ2-2; D is unresolved. The V end was cut by 7 bases, the J end by 0 bases, with 15 bases between. The CDR3 covers 16 residues. The germline gives CDR1 MNHNY, CDR2 SVGAGI (reference sequence). The CDR3 coding sequence is TGTGCCAGCAATCCCTGGGAATCTGCGAACACCGGGGAGCTGTTTTTT. Its translation: CASNPWESANTGELFF.

The CDR3 sequence is CASRRDPVTGELFF. The CDR3 nucleotides are TGTGCCAGCAGACGCGACCCTGTTACCGGGGAGCTGTTTTTT. The chain joins TRBV28 to TRBJ2-2; D gene ambiguous. CDR1 MDHEN and CDR2 SYDVKM come from the germline V gene. The CDR3 loop spans 14 amino acids. Trimming left V 6 bases short and J 5 bases short, with 13 bases between.

This chain links TRBV6-1 with TRBJ2-5; TRBD2 matches at 10 bases. The end of the DNA fits TRBJ2-7 better, so the J call may be wrong. This CDR3 has 14 residues. Germline V lookup: CDR1 MNHNS, CDR2 SASEGT. CDR3 sequence (DNA): TGTGCCAGCAGCGCCCTAGCGGGAGTATCCGAGCAGTACTTC. As protein: CASSALAGVSEQYF.

The V and J genes are TRBV5-4 and TRBJ1-1, with TRBD1 as a possible D gene (5 bases). The CDR3 spans 13 residues. Germline CDR1 SGHNT, CDR2 YYREEE (reference sequence). V lost 2 bases and J lost 2, with 7 bases in between. CDR3 nucleotide sequence: TGTGCCAGCAGCTTCGACAGAAACACTGAAGCTTTCTTT. Translated, it gives CASSFDRNTEAFF. Full variable domain (remainder filled in from reference TRBV5-4 and TRBJ1-1): ETGVTQSPTHLIKTRGQQVTLRCSSQSGHNTVSWYQQALGQGPQFIFQYYREEENGRGNFPPRFSGLQFPNYSSELNVNALELDDSALYLCASSFDRNTEAFFGQGTRLTVV.

V is TRBV19 and J is TRBJ1-4; D call uncertain. V was trimmed by 5 bases and J by 0 bases, leaving 10 bases between them. Germline CDR1 reads LNHDA; CDR2 reads SQIVND (reference sequence). CDR3 length: 15 amino acids. For the CDR3, the DNA is TGTGCCAGTAGTGGGATCCCCGCAACTAATGAAAAACTGTTTTTT. Translated, it gives CASSGIPATNEKLFF.

The chain has TRBV9 and TRBJ2-7, with D tentatively TRBD2 (5 bases). This CDR3 has 16 amino acids. Germline values: CDR1 SGDLS, CDR2 YYNGEE. The V and J ends lost 0 bases and 3 bases respectively, with 16 bases between them. CDR3: CASSVEGREGGYEQYF. The CDR3 bases are TGTGCCAGCAGCGTAGAAGGACGAGAGGGCGGCTACGAGCAGTACTTC.

This chain links TRBV18 with TRBJ1-1; the D gene is possibly TRBD1 (5 bases). Trimming left V 9 bases short and J 4 bases short, with 15 bases between. This CDR3 comprises 13 residues. CDR1 is KGHSH and CDR2 is LQKENI in the germline V gene. The CDR3 DNA reads TGTGCCAGTTATAGCTCTAGGGGCACTGAAGCTTTCTTT. This codes for CASYSSRGTEAFF.

This chain uses TRBV18 with TRBJ1-1; D is possibly TRBD1 (6 bases). CDR3 length equals 18 residues. V was pared by 3 bases and J by 2 bases, with 22 bases between. The V gene's germline CDR1 is KGHSH and CDR2 LQKENI. The CDR3 region has the DNA TGTGCCAGCTCACCGTCTGGGGGCTCGGGATCCGTAAACACTGAAGCTTTCTTT. Amino acids: CASSPSGGSGSVNTEAFF.

The chain joins TRBV2 to TRBJ2-5; possibly TRBD1 or TRBD2 for D (7 bases each). The V gene's germline CDR1 is SNHLY and CDR2 FYNNEI. CDR3 length equals 14 residues. Trimming removed 7 bases at V and 5 bases at J, with 17 bases between. This CDR3 is CASNLLQGGETQYF. DNA for the CDR3: TGTGCCAGCAACCTACTTCAGGGGGGGGAGACCCAGTACTTC.

This rearrangement joins TRBV10-3 to TRBJ2-7; D ambiguous. The CDR3 runs 13 residues. The V and J ends lost 6 bases and 1 base respectively, with 10 bases between them. Germline CDR1 reads ENHRY; CDR2 reads SYGVKD. The CDR3 DNA sequence: TGTGCCATCAGGGGAAGCGAGTCCTACGAGCAGTACTTC. Translating it yields CAIRGSESYEQYF.

The V and J genes are TRBV12-5 and TRBJ1-2; TRBD1 is a possible D gene (6 bases). Germline CDR1 and CDR2: LGHNT and FRNRAP. V dropped 6 bases and J dropped 8 bases, with 16 bases sitting between them. The CDR3 length is 13 residues. CDR3 region: CASGGRTAWGYTF. The CDR3 DNA sequence: TGTGCTAGTGGGGGTCGGACAGCCTGGGGCTACACCTTC.

The V call is TRBV27, the J call TRBJ2-7; the D gene is possibly TRBD1 (6 bases). This CDR3 contains 10 residues. Trimming left V 8 bases short and J 7 bases short, with 9 bases between. Germline assignment: CDR1 MNHEY and CDR2 SMNVEV (reference sequence). Here the CDR3 reads CASGGREQYF. For the CDR3, the DNA is TGTGCCAGCGGGGGCCGGGAGCAGTACTTC.

This chain connects TRBV5-1 to TRBJ1-4; 11 bases agree with TRBD1. The V gene's germline CDR1 is SGHRS and CDR2 YFSETQ. The CDR3 runs 15 residues. V was clipped by 4 bases and J by 6 bases; unmatched bases: 5. Here the CDR3 reads CASSQDRGRDEKLFF. DNA for the CDR3: TGCGCCAGCAGCCAGGACAGGGGGCGGGATGAAAAACTGTTTTTT.